This entry concerns a single TCR beta chain. Its antigen is undetermined. Donors in the study were healthy people who gave bone marrow. This sample was taken from a study of cytomegalovirus exposure and HLA in healthy donors. Study summary: From HLA-typed donors, an early data release held about 85 million unique TCRs.

Study outcomes and limitations: TCR beta V segments were, for the most part, productive about 87% or about 30% of the time in an earlier analysis.

The primer mix had 60 Vbeta and 13 Jbeta primers. Here immunoSEQ multiplex PCR was the method, and the copy in TCRdb shows in-frame clones only, minus some. The data show 240,000 or so clones, 81% seen once. Germline-derived CDR1 and CDR2 are MNHEY and SVGAGI. The V and J ends lost 4 bases and 0 bases respectively, with 9 bases between them. This CDR3 contains 14 residues. V and J are TRBV6-5 and TRBJ1-1; possible D gene TRBD1, 6 bases. The receptor comes from a woman in her sixties or seventies in good health and CMV-seropositive. The sequencing input was PBMCs. The CDR3 DNA is TGTGCCAGCAGTTCCAGGGGACTGAACACTGAAGCTTTCTTT. It codes for CASSSRGLNTEAFF.